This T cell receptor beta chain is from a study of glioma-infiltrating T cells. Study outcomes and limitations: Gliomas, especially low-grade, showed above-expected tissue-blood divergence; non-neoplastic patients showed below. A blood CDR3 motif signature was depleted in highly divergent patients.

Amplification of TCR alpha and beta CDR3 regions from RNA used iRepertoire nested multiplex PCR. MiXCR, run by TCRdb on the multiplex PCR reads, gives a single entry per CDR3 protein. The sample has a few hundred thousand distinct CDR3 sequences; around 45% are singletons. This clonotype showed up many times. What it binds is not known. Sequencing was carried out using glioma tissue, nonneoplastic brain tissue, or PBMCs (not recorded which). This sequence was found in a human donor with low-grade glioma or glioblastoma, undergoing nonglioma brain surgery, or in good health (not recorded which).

In nucleotides, the CDR3 is TGTGCCAGCAGTTGGTTTCGGGGGCGGCAGCCCCAGCATTTT. It yields the protein CASSWFRGRQPQHF. The chain carries TRBV27 and TRBJ1-5; possible D gene TRBD1, 6 bases. The CDR3 consists of 14 residues. The V and J ends lost 4 bases and 7 bases respectively, with 14 bases between them. CDR1 is MNHEY, CDR2 SMNVEV, per germline (reference sequence).